The clone carrying this TCR beta chain has just a few counts. The antigen is unknown. In germline, CDR1 is MDHEN, CDR2 SYDVKM. The CDR3 sequence is 15 residues long. The ends lost 2 bases at V and 3 bases at J; junction bases unmatched: 4. This entry is derived from a study of response to subunit inactivated influenza vaccine. The study's findings and limits: The authors put forward the suggestion that each seasonal influenza vaccination may bring in only a limited number of new T cells.

TCRdb processed the RT-PCR reads anew with MiXCR; each CDR3 protein has one entry. The sample has approximately 680,000 distinct CDR3 sequences, approximately 14% seen once. Here the sequenced sample was PBMCs from blood, taken less than 13 days after vaccination. The chain has TRBV28 and TRBJ2-5; 9 nucleotides align to TRBD1. The receptor's source is a man aged 45 to 65 who received an inactivated influenza vaccine. CDR3 region: CASSLPGTGKETQYF. The CDR3 DNA follows: TGTGCCAGCAGTTTACCCGGGACAGGGAAAGAGACCCAGTACTTC.